The 32 T cell receptor beta chains listed next were all sequenced from one sample in a study of blood T cell repertoires in COVID-19. Assay: immunoSEQ multiplex PCR; the TCRdb copy retains only in-frame clones and omits some. The repertoire holds under 130,000 clones, with about four fifths as singletons. The specimen was peripheral blood. These receptor sequences come from a man older than 75 with acute or convalescent COVID-19.

The V gene is TRBV2, the J gene TRBJ1-2, with D unresolved. Germline-derived CDR1 and CDR2 are SNHLY and FYNNEI. The CDR3 is 13 residues long. V shed 6 bases and J shed 6 bases, with 14 bases lying between them. The CDR3 DNA reads TGTGCCAGCAGGGAATTGGGAGGTAATGGCTACACCTTC. Amino acids: CASRELGGNGYTF.

The J gene is TRBJ2-7, the V gene TRBV2; 8 positions match TRBD1. CDR3 length: 14 residues. Germline CDR1 reads SNHLY; CDR2 reads FYNNEI. V dropped 3 bases and J dropped 5; count of bases not matched to a gene: 6. The CDR3 coding sequence is TGTGCCAGCAGTGACTCGCAGGGGGCACACGAGCAGTACTTC. The encoded protein is CASSDSQGAHEQYF.

The chain has TRBV29-1 and TRBJ2-1; D not resolved. Trimming removed 6 bases at V and 0 bases at J, with 12 bases between. The CDR3 is made up of 14 amino acids. Germline-derived CDR1 and CDR2 are SQVTM and ANQGSEA. CDR3 residues: CSVRPFSSYNEQFF. The CDR3 DNA sequence: TGCAGCGTCCGCCCATTTAGCTCCTACAATGAGCAGTTCTTC.

This chain joins TRBV5-1 and TRBJ2-1; the match to TRBD2 covers 13 bases. Trimming at V came to 4 bases and at J to 5 bases, leaving 6 bases not matched to a gene. This CDR3 region has 16 residues. CDR1 and CDR2 (germline): SGHRS, YFSETQ. The CDR3 region has the DNA TGCGCCAGCAGCCCACTAGCGGGAGGGCCCAACAATGAGCAGTTCTTC. It is translated as CASSPLAGGPNNEQFF.

This clone has more than one count but fewer than ten. The rearrangement joins TRBV5-1 to TRBJ2-7; 8 bases line up with TRBD1. The CDR3 spans 15 residues. Germline-derived CDR1 and CDR2 are SGHRS and YFSETQ. V lost 4 bases and J lost 2; bases outside the gene matches: 8. The CDR3 region is CASSPRTGFPYEQYF. The CDR3 DNA sequence: TGCGCCAGCAGCCCACGGACAGGGTTCCCCTACGAGCAGTACTTC.

The chain is built from TRBV6-1 and TRBJ2-2; 7 bases fit TRBD1. The CDR3 length is 15 residues. Germline loops: CDR1 MNHNS, CDR2 SASEGT. Losses at the gene ends were 5 bases for V and 4 bases for J; bases not matched to a gene: 7. The CDR3 protein is CASSSDRVTTGELFF. In DNA form, the CDR3 reads TGTGCCAGCAGTTCTGACAGGGTAACCACCGGGGAGCTGTTTTTT.

This clone was observed a single time. The V gene is TRBV2, the J gene TRBJ1-1; 8 positions match TRBD1. The CDR3 spans 14 residues. CDR1 and CDR2 (germline): SNHLY, FYNNEI. With 7 bases clipped from V and 5 bases from J, the junction kept 9 bases outside the gene matches. The CDR3, as DNA: TGTGCCAGCATTCGGACAGGGCCCGTTACTGAAGCTTTCTTT. Translated: CASIRTGPVTEAFF.

The V gene is TRBV19, the J gene TRBJ1-6; D possibly corresponds to TRBD1 (5 bases). In germline, CDR1 is LNHDA, CDR2 SQIVND (reference sequence). The germline V and J ends were trimmed by 8 bases and 7 bases, with 18 bases remaining between them. The CDR3 totals 15 residues. CDR3 in DNA: TGTGCCAGTGAGGACCGACAGAGCGCAAATTCACCCCTCCACTTT. This codes for CASEDRQSANSPLHF.

The rearrangement links TRBV5-4 to TRBJ2-7; the match to TRBD1 covers 7 bases. Germline V CDR1 and CDR2: SGHNT, YYREEE (reference sequence). J gave up 7 bases and V 3 bases, and 10 bases lay outside the gene matches. The CDR3 is 14 residues long. The CDR3 sequence is CASSSRQGTGEQYF. In DNA, the CDR3 is TGTGCCAGCAGCTCCCGACAGGGAACTGGGGAGCAGTACTTC.

The chain carries TRBV6-5 and TRBJ2-5; 9 nucleotides line up with TRBD2. Germline CDR1 is MNHEY and CDR2 is SVGAGI. V trimming: 0 bases; J trimming: 3 bases; junction bases outside the gene matches: 5. This CDR3 is 16 amino acids long. The CDR3: CASSYSFSGSEETQYF. The DNA of the CDR3 is TGTGCCAGCAGTTACTCGTTTAGCGGGAGTGAAGAGACCCAGTACTTC.

This clone was observed a single time. The chain links TRBV7-8 to TRBJ2-1; 11 nucleotides match TRBD2. The CDR3 contains 17 residues. Germline assignment: CDR1 SGHVS and CDR2 FQNEAQ. The V and J ends lost 5 bases and 4 bases, in that order; junction bases with no gene match: 10. CDR3 sequence reads: CASSAHTSGSWYNEQFF. The CDR3 DNA follows: TGTGCCAGCAGCGCCCATACTAGCGGGAGTTGGTACAATGAGCAGTTCTTC.

V usage is TRBV2 and J usage is TRBJ2-3; 7 bases align to TRBD2. The V segment lost 5 bases and the J segment 2 bases; nucleotides outside the gene matches: 7. Per germline, CDR1 SNHLY and CDR2 FYNNEI. There are 15 residues in the CDR3. The CDR3 here is CASSLTSVNTDTQYF. Here the CDR3 DNA reads TGTGCCAGCAGTCTCACTAGCGTGAACACAGATACGCAGTATTTT.

The chain employs TRBV25-1 and TRBJ2-7; D is ambiguous. The germline V gene has CDR1 MGHDK and CDR2 SYGVNS. The CDR3 covers 14 residues. V was trimmed by 5 bases and J by 1 base, leaving 12 bases between them. This CDR3 is CASSTAARSYEQYF. Written as DNA, the CDR3 is TGTGCCAGCAGTACAGCCGCTCGGTCCTACGAGCAGTACTTC.

This chain joins TRBV7-9 and TRBJ2-1; 7 nucleotides agree with TRBD2. The CDR3 is 15 residues long. Losses at the gene ends were 0 bases for V and 6 bases for J; bases not matched to a gene: 5. Per the germline V gene, CDR1 is SEHNR and CDR2 is FQNEAQ (reference sequence). The CDR3 here is CASSLAWRGSNEQFF. The CDR3 bases are TGTGCCAGCAGCTTAGCTTGGCGGGGGTCCAATGAGCAGTTCTTC.

This clone was detected only a few times. The chain employs TRBV19 and TRBJ2-7, with TRBD2 matching 8 bases. CDR1 is LNHDA, CDR2 SQIVND, per germline (reference sequence). The CDR3 covers 14 residues. V lost 7 bases, J lost 2 bases, and 7 bases stayed unmatched. CDR3 nucleotide sequence: TGTGCCAGTAATCCGGCGGGAGGAACCTACGAGCAGTACTTC. Protein product: CASNPAGGTYEQYF.

V is TRBV19 and J is TRBJ2-7; the match to TRBD1 covers 7 bases. The CDR3 has 12 residues. Germline assignment: CDR1 LNHDA and CDR2 SQIVND (reference sequence). Trimming removed 5 bases from V and 3 bases from J; junction bases left unmatched: 1. Here the CDR3 DNA reads TGTGCCAGTAGTCGACAGGGCTACGAGCAGTACTTC. Its protein is CASSRQGYEQYF.

This rearrangement joins TRBV2 to TRBJ1-4; D ambiguous. Germline CDR1 and CDR2: SNHLY and FYNNEI. The V and J ends lost 6 bases and 5 bases respectively, with 13 bases between them. This CDR3 spans 14 amino acids. DNA of the CDR3: TGTGCCAGCAGAGACCGCCCGGGAAATGAAAAACTGTTTTTT. It is translated as CASRDRPGNEKLFF. The entire variable domain, with the rest obtained from reference TRBV2 and TRBJ1-4, is as follows: EPEVTQTPSHQVTQMGQEVILRCVPISNHLYFYWYRQILGQKVEFLVSFYNNEISEKSEIFDDQFSVERPDGSNFTLKIRSTKLEDSAMYFCASRDRPGNEKLFFGSGTQLSVL.

The count of this clone is one. The rearrangement links TRBV18 to TRBJ1-3; unclear D gene. Trimming took off 3 bases at V and 0 bases at J, with 9 bases between the two ends. Germline assignment: CDR1 KGHSH and CDR2 LQKENI. The CDR3 contains 15 residues. The CDR3 sequence: CASSPSVSSGNTIYF. DNA for the CDR3: TGTGCCAGCTCACCCTCGGTGAGCTCTGGAAACACCATATATTTT.

V is TRBV18 and J is TRBJ2-3; 7 positions agree with TRBD1. CDR1 and CDR2 (germline): KGHSH, LQKENI. The CDR3 has 15 residues. J was trimmed by 1 base and V by 2 bases; bases with no gene match: 3. In nucleotides, the CDR3 is TGTGCCAGCTCACCAATCGGGACAGGCACAGATACGCAGTATTTT. Its protein product is CASSPIGTGTDTQYF.

The J gene is TRBJ1-2, the V gene TRBV27, with TRBD1 identical over 7 bases. V gave up 10 bases and J gave up 4 bases; unmatched junction bases: 15. CDR3 length: 15 residues. CDR1 is MNHEY and CDR2 is SMNVEV in the germline V gene (reference sequence). The DNA for the CDR3 is TGTGCCACCGGCTATAGTAGGGGGCGGGCCTATGGCTACACCTTC. The encoded protein is CATGYSRGRAYGYTF.

The chain employs TRBV25-1 and TRBJ2-1; 9 positions match TRBD1. This CDR3 region has 16 residues. The germline V gene encodes CDR1 MGHDK and CDR2 SYGVNS. Trimming took 7 bases from V and 5 from J; bases not matched to a gene: 12. The CDR3 DNA is TGTGCCAGCAACCCTCTCCGGGACAGGGTTCACAATGAGCAGTTCTTC. It codes for CASNPLRDRVHNEQFF.

CDR3 DNA: TGTGCCAGCAGTGACTCTGGGGGAGGCTACTATGGCTACACCTTC. It specifies CASSDSGGGYYGYTF. V is TRBV6-4 and J is TRBJ1-2; tentative D call: TRBD1 (5 bases). This CDR3 region has 15 residues. The germline V gene encodes CDR1 MRHNA and CDR2 SNTAGT. The ends were cut back, 0 bases at V and 3 bases at J, with 11 bases in the middle.

J is TRBJ1-1 and V is TRBV7-9; perhaps TRBD1 as D (5 bases). V lost 8 bases, J lost 1 base, and 11 bases lay in between. CDR3 length: 13 amino acids. Per germline, CDR1 SEHNR and CDR2 FQNEAQ (reference sequence). As DNA, the CDR3 is TGTGCCAGCCTATTTGACAGGAACACTGAAGCTTTCTTT. It codes for CASLFDRNTEAFF.

This chain joins TRBV28 and TRBJ1-5; D might be TRBD1 (6 bases). This CDR3 contains 15 residues. V lost 5 bases to trimming and J lost 1 base, with 12 bases between them. Looked up from germline, CDR1 is MDHEN and CDR2 is SYDVKM. The CDR3 spells CASSPPQGSNQPQHF. As DNA, the CDR3 is TGTGCCAGCAGTCCGCCTCAGGGGAGCAATCAGCCCCAGCATTTT.

The CDR3 DNA reads as TGTGCCTGGGGGACAGGGCCCTACGAGCAGTACTTC. Protein sequence: CAWGTGPYEQYF. This sequence joins TRBV30 and TRBJ2-7; 9 nucleotides agree with TRBD1. Germline V lookup: CDR1 GTSNPN, CDR2 SVGIG (reference sequence). V shed 5 bases and J 2 bases; nucleotides not matched to a gene: 1. The CDR3 runs to 12 residues.

This clone turned up a few times. CDR3 loop: CASSPRQGSYNEQFF. In DNA form, the CDR3 reads TGCGCCAGCAGCCCCCGACAGGGCTCCTACAATGAGCAGTTCTTC. The chain joins TRBV4-1 to TRBJ2-1, with TRBD1 matching over 7 bases. This CDR3 is 15 amino acids long. V lost 4 bases to trimming and J lost 0 bases; unmatched junction nucleotides: 3. Germline V gives CDR1 MGHRA, CDR2 YSYEKL.

The chain recombines TRBV18 with TRBJ1-3; no clear D gene. The V end was cut by 1 base, the J end by 0 bases, with 13 bases between. Germline CDR1 is KGHSH and CDR2 is LQKENI. The length of the CDR3 is 17 residues. In DNA, the CDR3 is TGTGCCAGCTCACCACTTACTGCCGGTAACTCTGGAAACACCATATATTTT. Translation: CASSPLTAGNSGNTIYF.

The chain joins TRBV5-1 to TRBJ1-1; a weak D match, TRBD1 (6 bases). CDR1 and CDR2 (germline): SGHRS, YFSETQ. Trimming took 7 bases from V and 11 from J, leaving 24 bases between them. The CDR3 contains 14 residues. The CDR3 sequence: CASSPGQGGSVAFF. In nucleotides, the CDR3 is TGCGCCAGCTCACCGGGACAAGGTGGGTCTGTGGCTTTCTTT.

This chain joins TRBV28 and TRBJ2-1, with 14 bases matching TRBD2. This CDR3 is built from 16 residues. V shed 4 bases, J shed 7 bases, and the junction held 6 bases outside the gene matches. Germline CDR1 reads MDHEN; CDR2 reads SYDVKM. CDR3 sequence (DNA): TGTGCCAGCAGTTGGGGGACTAGCGGGAGCACGAATGAGCAGTTCTTC. This codes for CASSWGTSGSTNEQFF.

V gene TRBV19 combines with J gene TRBJ2-1; 12 positions agree with TRBD2. V shed 5 bases and J 0 bases; nucleotides not matched to a gene: 2. The CDR3 length is 16 residues. Looked up from germline, CDR1 is LNHDA and CDR2 is SQIVND (reference sequence). CDR3 DNA sequence: TGTGCCAGTAGTCCGACTAGCGGGGGCTCCTACAATGAGCAGTTCTTC. Protein product: CASSPTSGGSYNEQFF.

The chain combines TRBV27 with TRBJ2-6; TRBD1 matches at 8 bases. V shed 4 bases, J shed 0 bases, and the junction held 8 bases outside the gene matches. CDR1 is MNHEY, CDR2 SMNVEV, per germline (reference sequence). The CDR3 is made up of 18 amino acids. As DNA, the CDR3 is TGTGCCAGCAGTTCGTCGACAGGGGCGCGCTCTGGGGCCAACGTCCTGACTTTC. The encoded protein is CASSSSTGARSGANVLTF.

The V call is TRBV28, the J call TRBJ2-3; tentative D call: TRBD2 (6 bases). CDR1 is MDHEN and CDR2 is SYDVKM in the germline V gene. The V and J ends lost 2 bases and 4 bases respectively, with 13 bases between them. This CDR3 spans 15 amino acids. CDR3 in DNA: TGTGCCAGCAGTTTACAAGTGCCGGGGGCAGATACGCAGTATTTT. It specifies CASSLQVPGADTQYF. The variable domain in full, completed from reference TRBV28 and TRBJ2-3, reads DVKVTQSSRYLVKRTGEKVFLECVQDMDHENMFWYRQDPGLGLRLIYFSYDVKMKEKGDIPEGYSVSREKKERFSLILESASTNQTSMYLCASSLQVPGADTQYFGPGTRLTVL.